The subject of this entry is one T cell receptor beta chain. There are no base qualities to consult, and no much larger clone falls within one base. Reads for this sample came from an Illumina NovaSeq 6000. TCR cDNA was synthesized by 5'RACE template switching, which introduced a universal primer site and unique molecular identifiers. Priming for cDNA synthesis came from both the TCR alpha and TCR beta constant segments. Library amplification involved two PCR steps, and the second step added sample barcodes and sequencing adapters. Libraries were sequenced on Illumina HiSeq 2500 (2x100 bp) or NovaSeq (2x150 bp). Per the authors' processing: MIGEC was used to demultiplex reads and collapse the reads into UMI consensus sequences, and MiXCR was used for V(D)J alignment. Using edgeR on replicate PBMC samples, clonotypes were called vaccine-responding if FDR was below 0.01 and the log2 fold change was above 5 up to day 15. CD4 or CD8 identity was assigned to each bulk clonotype according to whether the clonotype was present at higher abundance in the sequenced CD4 repertoire or the sequenced CD8 repertoire. To estimate how each clone was distributed across memory phenotypes, clonotype frequencies in memory subsets were weighted by the numbers of FACS-sorted cells. Starting from the raw public reads, TCRdb applied fastp trimming at Q25, assembled clones with MiXCR and retained in-frame beta chains. Identical CDR3 protein sequences are pooled into one entry, listed with their most common genes and DNA. TCRdb's processing, not the authors' own work, is the source of the V and J calls. Present in this sample are around 56,000 distinct CDR3 sequences, about 5.6% of which were seen just once. The ten largest clones take up 31% of the sample.

The data originate from a study of T cells after yellow fever vaccination (dated by TCRdb to between 2018 and 2021). About the study as a whole: Memory subsets (EM, EMRA, CM and Tscm) were sorted on a BD FACS Aria III using CD3, CD45RA, CCR7 and CD95 staining. Libraries from fractions with low cell numbers were prepared with the SMART-Seq v4 Ultra Low Input RNA kit. To track T-cell clones before and after primary and booster YFV17D yellow fever vaccination, bulk TCR alpha and beta repertoires were sequenced longitudinally. Two healthy male donors, one aged 18 to 30 and one aged 30 to 39 years, were included in the cohort. Bulk PBMC replicates and cell subsets were isolated from blood drawn at multiple timepoints before and after both primary and secondary immunization. Sorting of memory subsets took place on days 0, 15 and 45 and at 18 months after primary vaccination, as well as on days 0, 15 and 45 after the 30-year booster. On the study overall, not on this receptor specifically: On day 0, almost all vaccine-responding clonotypes were below detection in the sorted memory subsets. The secondary T-cell response was found to be weaker but faster than the primary response, with a peak reached on day 5 rather than on day 15. A small share of clonotypes was detected in both CD4 and CD8 compartments, with the overlap likely arising from convergent recombination. Because abundant contaminating clonotypes from the bulk population could be contained in FACS-sorted repertoires, computational filtering was required. Only a couple of donors were included in the study, so the extent to which the findings can be generalized is limited. After the booster, most of the clones that had expanded following primary vaccination were detected again (just under 97% of CD4 and roughly 88% of CD8), which suggests that memory was broadly maintained.

The sample's treatment or condition label is to be understood as: live attenuated yellow fever vaccine strain. PBMCs were isolated from peripheral blood using a standard Ficoll-Paque protocol. The RNeasy Micro Kit was used to extract RNA from sorted memory subsets. The clonotype comes from a man aged 18 to 30 who received the YFV17D yellow fever vaccine. This sample comprised PBMCs, either bulk or a sorted T-cell subset (CD4+, CD8+, memory, or dextramer-sorted; not recorded which), obtained on the day of the yellow fever booster vaccination.

The CDR3 region: CASSWKRGTDTQYF. The base sequence is TGTGCCAGCAGTTGGAAAAGGGGGACGGATACGCAGTATTTT. The chain is assembled from TRBV27 and TRBJ2-3; the D gene is perhaps TRBD1, on 6 matching bases. V drops 4 bases and J drops 6 bases, leaving 14 bases in between. The CDR3 runs 14 amino acids, cysteine and phenylalanine included. The kept DNA is CDR3 alone, 42 bases in frame from the first base. The germline V gene (reference sequence) specifies MNHEY as CDR1 and SMNVEV as CDR2.